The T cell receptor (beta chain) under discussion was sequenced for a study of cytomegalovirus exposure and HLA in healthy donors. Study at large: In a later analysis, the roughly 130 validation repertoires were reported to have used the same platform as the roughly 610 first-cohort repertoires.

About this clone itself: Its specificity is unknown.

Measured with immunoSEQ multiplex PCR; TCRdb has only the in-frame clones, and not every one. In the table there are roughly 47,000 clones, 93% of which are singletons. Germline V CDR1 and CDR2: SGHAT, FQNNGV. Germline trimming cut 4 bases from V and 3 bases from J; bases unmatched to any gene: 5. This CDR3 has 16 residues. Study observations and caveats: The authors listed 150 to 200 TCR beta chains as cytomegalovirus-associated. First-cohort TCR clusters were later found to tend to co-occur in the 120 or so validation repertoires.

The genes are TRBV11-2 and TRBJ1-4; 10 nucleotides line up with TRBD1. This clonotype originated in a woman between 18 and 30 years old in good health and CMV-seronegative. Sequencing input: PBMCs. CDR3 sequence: CASSSGTGESNEKLFF. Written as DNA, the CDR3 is TGTGCCAGCAGCTCCGGGACAGGGGAGTCTAATGAAAAACTGTTTTTT.